Following are 30 T cell receptor beta chains from one sample sequenced in a study of CD4 and CD8 cells across lung adenocarcinoma regions. Via MiXCR, TCRdb re-called the PCR reads, giving one row per CDR3 protein. The table records more than 10,000 distinct CDR3 sequences, less than 60% of them present only once. Source material: CD8+ T cells from the margin of a lung tumor. The receptors were sampled from a female donor with lung adenocarcinoma. The CD4 and CD8 labels of this study may be unreliable.

The chain carries TRBV6-5 and TRBJ2-3; D unresolved. Germline V gives CDR1 MNHEY, CDR2 SVGAGI. Trimming removed 2 bases from V and 6 bases from J, with 6 bases in between. This CDR3 contains 12 residues. The CDR3 region is CASSYGEDTQYF. The CDR3, as DNA: TGTGCCAGCAGTTACGGCGAGGATACGCAGTATTTT.

The chain employs TRBV27 and TRBJ2-1; no clear D gene. The CDR3 extends over 10 amino acids. V was trimmed by 4 bases and J by 9 bases, leaving 4 bases between them. CDR1 and CDR2 (germline): MNHEY, SMNVEV (reference sequence). CDR3 nucleotide sequence: TGTGCCAGCAGTTCGGTTGAGCAGTTCTTC. It specifies CASSSVEQFF.

The chain has TRBV10-1 and TRBJ2-4, with D possibly being TRBD1 or TRBD2 (5 bases each). Per the germline V gene, CDR1 is WNHNN and CDR2 is SYGVQD (reference sequence). The CDR3 runs to 14 residues. This CDR3 is CRSTGLSATDTQYF. The CDR3 DNA reads as TGCCGCAGCACGGGGCTGAGTGCCACAGACACTCAGTACTTC.

This clonotype was found many times. This chain uses TRBV5-1 with TRBJ2-7; maybe TRBD2 (6 bases). This CDR3 region has 16 residues. V was trimmed by 4 bases and J by 3 bases, leaving 20 bases between them. Germline V lookup: CDR1 SGHRS, CDR2 YFSETQ. CDR3 bases: TGCGCCAGCAGCCCGGGGCACTCTCGGGGACTCTACGAGCAGTACTTC. This encodes CASSPGHSRGLYEQYF.

This clonotype was detected a few times. The V gene is TRBV14, the J gene TRBJ1-6; 9 bases are shared with TRBD1. Germline CDR1 SGHDN, CDR2 FVKESK. The V gene end was trimmed by 4 bases and the J gene end by 6 bases; junction bases not matched to a gene: 10. The CDR3 runs to 17 residues. The DNA of the CDR3 is TGTGCCAGCAGCCCAATGGACAGGGGCAAATTTAATTCACCCCTCCACTTT. Protein sequence: CASSPMDRGKFNSPLHF.

The rearrangement joins TRBV6-5 to TRBJ1-2, with D hard to call. This CDR3 contains 12 residues. Trimming removed 6 bases from V and 4 bases from J, with 9 bases in between. Per germline, CDR1 MNHEY and CDR2 SVGAGI. CDR3 sequence reads: CASRYGIYGYTF. CDR3 bases: TGTGCCAGCAGATACGGGATCTATGGCTACACCTTC.

In the case of this clonotype: One junction end disagrees with the germline gene, perhaps due to a read error. J is TRBJ2-5 and V is TRBV6-1; 8 bases align to TRBD2. The germline gives CDR1 MNHNS, CDR2 SASEGT. The CDR3 runs to 16 residues. The CDR3 loop is CASRGSGGRDPETQYF. The CDR3 region has the DNA TGTGCCAGCAGGGGGAGCGGGGGCCGAGACCCAGAGACGCAGTACTTC.

There are a few counts of this clonotype. V gene TRBV27 combines with J gene TRBJ2-5; the match to TRBD1 covers 8 bases. The tail of the sequence fits TRBJ2-7 better, so the J call may be wrong. Germline assignment: CDR1 MNHEY and CDR2 SMNVEV (reference sequence). The CDR3 is 16 residues long. The CDR3 reads CASSPDRGRQPYEQYF. In nucleotides, the CDR3 is TGTGCCAGCAGTCCTGACAGGGGAAGACAACCGTACGAGCAGTACTTC.

DNA of the CDR3: TGTGCCATCAGGGGGAGCCAAGAGACCCAGTACTTC. Its translation: CAIRGSQETQYF. The chain combines TRBV10-3 with TRBJ2-5; D might be TRBD2 (5 bases). Germline V gene sequence: CDR1 ENHRY, CDR2 SYGVKD. The CDR3 length is 12 residues. Trimming pared 6 bases from V and 1 base from J, leaving 6 bases between.

This clonotype was counted between two and nine times. At one of its ends the junction is not consistent with the germline gene, which may arise from a read error. The rearrangement uses TRBV4-1 and TRBJ2-3, with D possibly being TRBD1 or TRBD2 (6 bases each). The germline V gene encodes CDR1 MGHRA and CDR2 YSYEKL. The CDR3 covers 18 residues. The DNA for the CDR3 is TGCGCCAGCAGCCAAGCAGACGGGGGCGTGGGAGGCACAGATACGCAGTATTTC. Residues: CASSQADGGVGGTDTQYF.

Points on this clonotype: Germline is not matched at one junction end, which may reflect a read error. V and J are TRBV10-1 and TRBJ2-4; D gene uncertain. Germline-derived CDR1 and CDR2 are WNHNN and SYGVQD (reference sequence). The CDR3 totals 16 residues. The DNA of the CDR3 is TGCGCCAGCCGTGACACGGGCCGGTGGGCCACAGATATTCAGTACTTC. Encoded protein: CASRDTGRWATDIQYF.

This clonotype occurred many times. This CDR3 is CASSQDDADTQYF. In DNA, the CDR3 is TGCGCCAGCAGCCAAGACGACGCAGATACGCAGTATTTT. The chain links TRBV4-1 to TRBJ2-3; unclear D gene. CDR3 length: 13 amino acids. Trimming shortened V by 0 bases and J by 4 bases, and 5 bases separated the two germline ends. CDR1 MGHRA and CDR2 YSYEKL come from the germline V gene.

This clonotype was observed at least ten times. The CDR3 coding sequence is TGTGCCAGCAGCTTAACGGACACCGCCTACGAGCAGTACTTC. Protein sequence: CASSLTDTAYEQYF. The rearrangement uses TRBV11-2 and TRBJ2-1; a weak D match, TRBD1 (5 bases). With the DNA end fitting TRBJ2-7 better, the J assignment may be wrong. CDR1 is SGHAT and CDR2 is FQNNGV in the germline V gene. The CDR3 spans 14 residues.

This sequence joins TRBV30 and TRBJ2-3, with D perhaps TRBD2 (7 bases). The CDR3 is 15 residues long. In germline, CDR1 is GTSNPN, CDR2 SVGIG (reference sequence). The V gene lost 5 bases and the J gene lost 12 bases, with 27 bases spanning the gap. The CDR3 DNA reads as TGTGCCTGGGGGCGCGGGGGCCGCTACCATGAGACCCAGTATTTT. Amino acids: CAWGRGGRYHETQYF. The variable domain in full, with the rest retrieved from reference TRBV30 and TRBJ2-3, is SQTIHQWPATLVQPVGSPLSLECTVEGTSNPNLYWYRQAAGRGLQLLFYSVGIGQISSEVPQNLSASRPQDRQFILSSKKLLLSDSGFYLCAWGRGGRYHETQYFGPGTRLTVL.

This clonotype is labeled medium-sized. The rearrangement joins TRBV10-2 to TRBJ2-5, with a possible D match to TRBD1 (5 bases). The DNA end is more similar to TRBJ2-7, so the J call may be wrong. The length of the CDR3 is 13 residues. From germline, CDR1 is WSHSY and CDR2 SAAADI. CDR3 amino acids: CASSTIQAYEQYF. The CDR3 nucleotides read TGCGCCAGCAGTACCATACAGGCCTACGAGCAGTACTTC.

The chain has TRBV6-5 and TRBJ2-5; D is uncertain. The CDR3 length is 16 residues. V dropped 0 bases and J dropped 3 bases, with 14 bases sitting between them. Germline-derived CDR1 and CDR2 are MNHEY and SVGAGI. CDR3 in DNA: TGTGCCAGCAGTTACTCGAATATCGGTTGGGAAGAGACCCAGTACTTC. Translation gives CASSYSNIGWEETQYF.

This chain connects TRBV6-1 to TRBJ2-3; no firm D call. The CDR3 has 10 residues. V lost 9 bases to trimming and J lost 4 bases, with 5 bases between them. Looked up from germline, CDR1 is MNHNS and CDR2 is SASEGT. This CDR3 reads CASGSDTQYF. The DNA for the CDR3 is TGTGCCAGTGGGTCAGATACGCAGTATTTT.

This clonotype was counted ten times or more. This rearrangement joins TRBV6-1 to TRBJ2-3; 9 bases line up with TRBD2. The CDR3 has 16 residues. The ends lost 8 bases at V and 4 bases at J; junction bases unmatched: 13. Looked up from germline, CDR1 is MNHNS and CDR2 is SASEGT. The CDR3 coding sequence is TGTGCCAGCGTCGGGGTTGGGCGGGGGGGATCAGATACGCAGTATTTT. It encodes CASVGVGRGGSDTQYF.

As to this clonotype: Germline is not matched at one junction end, which may reflect a read error. The chain links TRBV7-2 to TRBJ2-1; D remains unclear. The CDR3 extends over 11 amino acids. The germline gives CDR1 SGHTA, CDR2 FQGNSA. DNA for the CDR3: TGTGCCAGCAGCTTAGATACGGCCCGGTACTTC. Translating it yields CASSLDTARYF.

This chain uses TRBV6-1 with TRBJ2-5, with D possibly being TRBD1 (5 bases). The V end lost 3 bases, the J end lost 11 bases, and 16 bases lay between the germline ends. The length of the CDR3 is 13 residues. Germline V gene sequence: CDR1 MNHNS, CDR2 SASEGT. The CDR3 region is CASSERIEDTQYF. The DNA for the CDR3 is TGTGCCAGCAGTGAGCGTATCGAGGACACTCAGTACTTC.

This clonotype was counted once. The chain is built from TRBV4-1 and TRBJ2-4, with D perhaps matching TRBD1 or TRBD2 (5 bases each). CDR3 length: 15 amino acids. V shed 8 bases and J shed 12 bases, with 26 bases lying between them. Germline CDR1 is MGHRA and CDR2 is YSYEKL. The CDR3, as DNA: TGCGCCAGCGGCTCGGGGCGGCGAGCCAAAGATACTCAGTACTTC. Its protein product is CASGSGRRAKDTQYF.

Points on this clonotype: An end of the junction differs from the germline gene, which may be a read error. The chain is built from TRBV10-2 and TRBJ2-5; TRBD2 aligns across 7 bases. The CDR3 is 15 residues long. CDR1 and CDR2 from the germline V gene are WSHSY and SAAADI. The CDR3 protein is CASGDGAGSPETQYF. The CDR3 nucleotides read TGCGCCAGCGGAGATGGAGCGGGGAGCCCAGAGACGCAGTACTTT.

This clonotype was detected only a few times. The chain combines TRBV6-5 with TRBJ2-3; 9 nucleotides align to TRBD1. The CDR3 runs to 16 residues. The germline CDR1 and CDR2 sequences are MNHEY and SVGAGI. V shed 6 bases and J 1 base; nucleotides not matched to a gene: 8. CDR3 in amino acids: CASRLTGGTGTDTQYF. The DNA of the CDR3 is TGTGCCAGCAGGTTGACAGGGGGGACCGGCACAGATACGCAGTATTTT.

For this clonotype: A junction boundary mismatches the germline segment, possibly from a read error. The gene calls are TRBV4-1 and TRBJ2-3; D is tentatively TRBD1 or TRBD2 (6 bases each). This CDR3 has 15 residues. CDR1 and CDR2 from the germline V gene are MGHRA and YSYEKL. This CDR3 reads CAAGHGGRDKETQYF. The CDR3, as DNA: TGCGCCGCGGGGCACGGGGGCCGGGACAAAGAGACGCAGTATTTC.

The chain recombines TRBV6-1 with TRBJ2-5, with 9 bases aligning to TRBD2. Near its end, the DNA agrees better with TRBJ2-3, so the J call may be wrong. Germline values: CDR1 MNHNS, CDR2 SASEGT. CDR3 size: 14 residues. This CDR3 reads CASSPSGITDTQYF. The CDR3 nucleotides read TGTGCCAGCAGTCCTAGCGGGATAACAGATACGCAGTATTTT.

This sequence joins TRBV27 and TRBJ2-2; D not certain. V lost 5 bases to trimming and J lost 5 bases, with 6 bases between them. The CDR3 spans 12 residues. Germline assignment: CDR1 MNHEY and CDR2 SMNVEV (reference sequence). The CDR3 reads CASSMGTGELFF. The CDR3 DNA is TGTGCCAGCAGTATGGGGACCGGGGAGCTGTTTTTT.

Details on this clonotype: One end of the junction varies from germline; a read error may be responsible. The V call is TRBV6-1, the J call TRBJ2-5, with 8 bases that match TRBD2. The CDR3 sequence is 16 residues long. Germline CDR1 reads MNHNS; CDR2 reads SASEGT. In nucleotides, the CDR3 is TGTGCCAGCAGTCCTAGCGGGCACCGTGACCCAGATACCCAGTACTTT. Translation: CASSPSGHRDPDTQYF.

This clonotype was seen at least ten times. This chain uses TRBV3-1 with TRBJ2-4; possibly TRBD1 or TRBD2 for D (6 bases each). V was shortened by 3 bases and J by 7 bases, with 19 bases between the two germline ends. Per germline, CDR1 LGHDT and CDR2 YNNKEL (reference sequence). The CDR3 has 16 amino acids. CDR3 bases: TGTGCCAGCAGCCACCGGACAGTGAGTGGGAGGAACATTCAGTACTTC. This codes for CASSHRTVSGRNIQYF.

This chain connects TRBV6-1 to TRBJ2-1; 8 bases are a match to TRBD2. CDR3 length: 15 amino acids. Trimming at V came to 7 bases and at J to 6 bases, leaving 11 bases not matched to a gene. Germline lookup yields CDR1 MNHNS and CDR2 SASEGT. Written as DNA, the CDR3 is TGTGCCAGCACCCCACGGGGACTAGTCACCAATGAGCAGTTCTTC. Encoded protein: CASTPRGLVTNEQFF.

Only a few counts were recorded for this clonotype. The chain recombines TRBV6-1 with TRBJ2-1; 11 bases agree with TRBD2. V gave up 6 bases and J gave up 5 bases; unmatched junction bases: 6. The germline CDR1 and CDR2 sequences are MNHNS and SASEGT. The CDR3 is 15 residues long. In DNA form, the CDR3 reads TGTGCCAGCAGGGTAGCGGGAGGGCCAGACAATGAGCAGTTCTTC. Residues: CASRVAGGPDNEQFF.